This T cell receptor (beta chain) was sequenced during a study of blood T cell repertoires in COVID-19. Overall study context: Samples taken during acute and convalescent COVID-19 were collected in the United States, Italy and Spain. In each case, the material was cDNA or gDNA derived from T cells, B-cell-depleted T cells, or PBMCs.

This CDR3 has 14 amino acids. After removal of 3 bases from V and 6 bases from J, the junction contained 7 bases not matched to a gene. Germline CDR1 and CDR2: MNHEY and SMNVEV (reference sequence). In the authors' workflow: Researchers report that nucleated cell counts were estimated from reference gene primer amplification. The data were produced by immunoSEQ multiplex PCR, yet TCRdb's version contains in-frame clones alone and is incomplete. V, J and clone size are those of that table, while D and trimming were read from the DNA. This sample has 90,000 to 120,000 clones; 65% to 80% occur once, and the top ten carry around 1.7%.

The origin of this receptor is a woman between 40 and 55 years old with acute or convalescent COVID-19. Sequencing used peripheral blood. The gene calls are TRBV27 and TRBJ1-2; 7 bases fit TRBD1. CDR3 residues: CASSFHGQANGYTF. Here the CDR3 DNA reads TGTGCCAGCAGTTTCCACGGACAGGCGAATGGCTACACCTTC.